These T cell receptor beta chains were read from a single sample in a study of beta chain features in type 1 diabetes. Sequencing was performed with immunoSEQ multiplex PCR; in TCRdb, only in-frame clones are kept and a portion is missing. The table has over 200,000 clones, roughly a tenth seen once; the top ten hold about 0.018%. The sample taken for sequencing was naive CD4+ T cells from blood. Receptors originate from a man younger than 40 with type 1 diabetes. CDR3s include the opening cysteine and the closing phenylalanine or tryptophan. D genes are given only for firm matches. Rows give clone size only sometimes, using once, few, many, or a class for an expanded clone.

cdr3_aa cdr3_nt d_call clone_size j_call cdr3_length v_call
CASSSGVSGNTIYF TGCGCCAGCAGCTCGGGGGTCTCTGGAAACACCATATATTTT - - TRBJ1-3 14 TRBV5-1
CASSPRGAQETQYF TGTGCCAGCAGCCCCCGGGGGGCCCAAGAGACCCAGTACTTC - few TRBJ2-5 14 TRBV11-2
CASSFRGGSSYEQYF TGTGCCAGCAGCTTCCGCGGGGGAAGCTCCTACGAGCAGTACTTC TRBD2 few TRBJ2-7 15 TRBV7-2
CASSVVTGNTEAFF TGTGCCAGCAGCGTAGTCACGGGGAACACTGAAGCTTTCTTT - - TRBJ1-1 14 TRBV9
CASSIQGPPPYRYYEQYF TGTGCCAGCAGTATACAGGGGCCGCCACCGTACCGATACTACGAGCAGTACTTC TRBD1 - TRBJ2-7 18 TRBV28
CASKTGENSPLHF TGCGCCAGCAAGACAGGCGAAAATTCACCCCTCCACTTT - - TRBJ1-6 13 TRBV5-1
CASSSLGGPETQYF TGTGCCAGCAGTTCCCTAGGGGGCCCAGAGACCCAGTACTTC TRBD1 - TRBJ2-5 14 TRBV6-5
CATAGGAQNIQYF TGTGCCACAGCTGGTGGGGCCCAAAACATTCAGTACTTC - few TRBJ2-4 13 TRBV7-9
CASSPPGLRGIHEQFF TGTGCCAGCAGCCCGCCGGGCCTAAGGGGGATCCATGAGCAGTTCTTC - few TRBJ2-1 16 TRBV7-9
CASRTGSTDTQYF TGCGCCAGCAGGACGGGAAGCACAGATACGCAGTATTTT - few TRBJ2-3 13 TRBV5-1
CASRPAGSGANVLTF TGTGCCAGCAGACCCGCGGGCTCCGGGGCCAACGTCCTGACTTTC - few TRBJ2-6 15 TRBV2
CASSLEGQSEQYF TGCGCCAGCAGCTTGGAGGGACAGAGTGAGCAGTACTTC TRBD1 few TRBJ2-7 13 TRBV5-1
CASSSLPGSTDTQYF TGTGCCAGCAGTTCCCTACCGGGATCGACAGATACGCAGTATTTT - few TRBJ2-3 15 TRBV27
CASRRWTVAYEQYF TGTGCCAGCAGACGGTGGACAGTCGCCTACGAGCAGTACTTC - - TRBJ2-7 14 TRBV2
CASSAFYEQYF TGTGCCAGCAGCGCGTTCTACGAGCAGTACTTC - - TRBJ2-7 11 TRBV11-2
CASSLGPEAIETQYF TGTGCCAGCAGCTTAGGACCCGAGGCTATAGAGACCCAGTACTTC - - TRBJ2-5 15 TRBV11-2
CASSYSMEGPEAFF TGTGCCAGCAGTTACTCGATGGAGGGACCTGAAGCTTTCTTT - - TRBJ1-1 14 TRBV6-5
CASSLGDRGRETQYF TGTGCCAGCAGCTTAGGAGACAGGGGGCGAGAGACCCAGTACTTC TRBD1 - TRBJ2-5 15 TRBV7-9
CASSDRGLEQYF TGTGCCAGCAGTGACAGGGGGCTCGAGCAGTACTTC TRBD1 - TRBJ2-7 12 TRBV6-5
CASSPSTGSYNEQFF TGTGCCAGCAGCCCTTCGACGGGCTCCTACAATGAGCAGTTCTTC - few TRBJ2-1 15 TRBV5-4
CASSLVHRRGNEQFF TGCGCCAGCAGCTTGGTGCACCGCCGAGGTAATGAGCAGTTCTTC - few TRBJ2-1 15 TRBV5-1
CASREGASYNEQFF TGTGCCAGCCGGGAGGGGGCATCCTACAATGAGCAGTTCTTC - few TRBJ2-1 14 TRBV19
CASSREGGTGELFF TGTGCCAGCTCACGCGAAGGGGGCACCGGGGAGCTGTTTTTT - - TRBJ2-2 14 TRBV18
CASRRTGTNQPQHF TGTGCCAGCAGACGGACAGGGACCAATCAGCCCCAGCATTTT TRBD1 few TRBJ1-5 14 TRBV28